This TCR beta chain was captured by sequencing in a study of blood T cell repertoires in COVID-19. The overall study: Sample material is recorded as cDNA or gDNA derived from T cells, B-cell-depleted T cells, or PBMCs.

The germline V gene encodes CDR1 SGHAT and CDR2 FQNNGV. CDR3 length equals 14 residues. Losses at the gene ends were 4 bases for V and 9 bases for J; bases not matched to a gene: 5. Original processing notes: Reference gene primers were amplified, and this amplification served to estimate nucleated cell counts. Sequencing was performed with immunoSEQ multiplex PCR; in TCRdb, only in-frame clones are kept and a portion is missing. The V and J calls and clone size are taken from that table; D and trimming were inferred from the DNA. This sample has roughly 200,000 clones, with about 88% found just once.

The clonotype was recovered from a man aged 35 to 55 with active or convalescent COVID-19. This rearrangement joins TRBV11-2 to TRBJ1-6; 8 bases align to TRBD1. Sequences were obtained from peripheral blood. CDR3 in amino acids: CASSSGQGSSPLHF. The CDR3 coding sequence is TGTGCCAGCAGCTCCGGACAGGGTAGTTCACCCCTCCACTTT.